This T cell receptor (beta chain) was found in a study of T cell responses to AZD1222 COVID-19 vaccine (dated by TCRdb to the early 2020s). For the wider study: AZD1222 recipients given second doses at about 4 weeks or at about 12 weeks were pooled, since spike-specific TCR depth and breadth were not found to differ between the two schedules. TCR sequencing was performed for roughly 250 trial participants, of whom around 210 were given two doses of AZD1222 and some 26 were given two doses of MenACWY control vaccine. Trial participants were enrolled by age into subgroups of 18-55, 56-69 and 70-plus years, and about 150, 27 and 61 TCR-sequenced participants, respectively, were included in these subgroups.

The CDR3 regions of human TCRbeta chains were analyzed by immunosequencing. In the paper's pipeline: Repertoire TCRs were checked for matches against a reference library of SARS-CoV-2-specific TCRs that had been generated using the MIRA antigen-specificity platform. Breadth meant the fraction of unique TCRs that were SARS-CoV-2-associated, whereas depth meant the fraction of total T cells that were SARS-CoV-2-associated. Using the MIRA data, each spike-specific TCR was assigned both to the spike region to which the TCR was reactive and to a CD4 or CD8 class. Log10-transformed breadth and depth values were compared by one-way ANOVA with Sidak's multiple comparisons tests. TCRdb provides this immuneACCESS table in a form limited to in-frame rearrangements. Some clones are lacking; in checked studies, under half of them reflect an unresolved V gene, and why the rest are absent is not known. V and J calls plus clone size are reproduced from that table; the DNA served to infer D and trimming. This sample is represented by some 130,000 clones; about 90% of them were singletons. Of the sample, over 1.5% falls within the top ten clones.

What the authors observed across the whole study: The whole spike protein was spanned by vaccine-associated CD4 TCRs, and dominant responses were seen in regions 160-218 and 743-854. In the small 56-69-year group, the increase in depth fell short of significance, most likely because of low power. Spike-specific TCR breadth and depth rose significantly after two AZD1222 doses compared with day 0 and with MenACWY recipients. Nearly half of unique spike-specific TCRs reportedly recognized epitopes outside regions mutated in the B.1.351 and B.1.1.7 variants. Participants were mostly white British, with more females than males. The authors suggested clonal diversity may have been underestimated. Conclusions about previously exposed vaccinees are limited because only 6 or 7 AZD1222 recipients were SARS-CoV-2 seropositive at baseline. No day 14 peak-response samples were available, so repertoires were characterized only after the peak T cell response.

This sample's time point label indicates: baseline before first vaccination. Vaccinee samples were obtained from the UK trials COV001 and COV002, which included a single-blind randomized controlled phase 2/3 trial of AZD1222 (ChAdOx1 nCoV-19) in healthy adults. For TCRbeta chain sequencing, PBMC samples were collected from trial participants at day 0 and at day 28 after the second dose. There are 17 amino acids in the CDR3, from cysteine to phenylalanine inclusive. Left in the record is the CDR3 DNA by itself, 51 bases read in frame from the first base. The germline V gene sets CDR1 to SGHDT and CDR2 to YYEEEE. Trimming at the junction amounts to 1 base on V and 4 bases on J, and the germline ends lie 18 bases apart. On this clone itself: The target of this receptor is not known. The record has no base qualities; no much larger clone is one base away.

The V and J segments used are TRBV5-6 and TRBJ1-5; TRBD1 could be the D gene, as 6 bases match. The material was peripheral blood, obtained on day 0 of AZD1222 vaccination. The source is an adult in good health. The DNA sequence is TGTGCCAGCAGCTTGTGGGGGGGCTCAGGGCGAAATCAGCCCCAGCATTTT. This gives the protein CASSLWGGSGRNQPQHF.